These 18 T cell receptor beta chains originate from one sample sequenced in a study of shared clonotypes between healthy human individuals. The assay was immunoSEQ multiplex PCR, and TCRdb's table has in-frame clones only and misses some. The sample holds 2 million to 3 million clones; 90% to 95% are singletons and the top ten take more than 0.35%. The specimen was naive CD4+ T cells from PBMCs. Subset defined: CD45RA+ positively selected. Receptor source: a man aged 18 to 29 in good health. Some clones in this sample may be carry-over from other donors' samples.

This clone was found once. This chain connects TRBV19 to TRBJ2-3, with 8 bases fitting TRBD2. V lost 3 bases and J lost 4; bases outside the gene matches: 9. Germline-derived CDR1 and CDR2 are LNHDA and SQIVND (reference sequence). The CDR3 covers 16 residues. The CDR3 here is CASSMSFGRAPDTQYF. The CDR3 DNA follows: TGTGCCAGTAGTATGTCTTTCGGGAGGGCCCCAGATACGCAGTATTTT.

J is TRBJ1-5 and V is TRBV6-1; D might be TRBD1 (6 bases). This CDR3 comprises 18 residues. V was trimmed by 0 bases and J by 4 bases, leaving 19 bases between them. Germline loops: CDR1 MNHNS, CDR2 SASEGT. The CDR3 reads CASSEAEGGAFSNQPQHF. Here the CDR3 DNA reads TGTGCCAGCAGTGAAGCGGAGGGGGGCGCCTTTAGTAATCAGCCCCAGCATTTT.

The chain uses TRBV5-1 and TRBJ1-2; D is unresolved. The CDR3 covers 17 residues. V lost 0 bases and J 8 bases, leaving 23 bases between the germline ends. Germline assignment: CDR1 SGHRS and CDR2 YFSETQ. Written as DNA, the CDR3 is TGCGCCAGCAGCTTGGATGATCGGGCCAGACCGCCCCACGGCTACACCTTC. As protein: CASSLDDRARPPHGYTF.

This chain joins TRBV28 and TRBJ1-5; no reliable D call. CDR1 is MDHEN, CDR2 SYDVKM, per germline. The CDR3 is 16 residues long. V lost 1 base, J lost 6 bases, and 16 bases lay in between. The CDR3 nucleotides are TGTGCCAGCAGTTTATTCCCCGGGATATATCGTCAGCCCCAGCATTTT. Translating gives CASSLFPGIYRQPQHF.

The gene calls are TRBV4-1 and TRBJ2-3; perhaps TRBD1 as D (5 bases). CDR1 is MGHRA and CDR2 is YSYEKL in the germline V gene. Trimming cost V 6 bases and J 1 base, with 11 bases left between them. This CDR3 is 14 amino acids long. CDR3 nucleotides: TGCGCCAGCAGAAGGGGTCCCGGCACAGATACGCAGTATTTT. This sequence encodes CASRRGPGTDTQYF.

V usage is TRBV7-9 and J usage is TRBJ2-7; the match to TRBD2 covers 8 bases. Trimming at V came to 5 bases and at J to 9 bases, leaving 18 bases not matched to a gene. The CDR3 contains 16 residues. Looked up from germline, CDR1 is SEHNR and CDR2 is FQNEAQ (reference sequence). Here the CDR3 DNA reads TGTGCCAGCAGCCCCCTGGGGGCGGGAGGTGGTACGGGGCAGTACTTC. The encoded protein is CASSPLGAGGGTGQYF.

The V gene is TRBV7-9, the J gene TRBJ2-6; D gene ambiguous. CDR1 SEHNR and CDR2 FQNEAQ come from the germline V gene (reference sequence). Trimming stripped 1 base from V and 10 bases from J, with 11 bases between. This CDR3 has 14 amino acids. CDR3 DNA: TGTGCCAGCAGCTTAGTTTCTGAGGCTAACGTCCTGACTTTC. It encodes CASSLVSEANVLTF.

The chain combines TRBV28 with TRBJ2-2, with 11 bases matching TRBD2. V lost 5 bases to trimming and J lost 3 bases; unmatched junction nucleotides: 8. The length of the CDR3 is 17 residues. CDR1 is MDHEN, CDR2 SYDVKM, per germline. CDR3 sequence: CASSAIALAGDTGELFF. In nucleotides, the CDR3 is TGTGCCAGCAGTGCCATAGCACTAGCGGGGGACACCGGGGAGCTGTTTTTT. Complete variable domain (other parts from reference TRBV28 and TRBJ2-2): DVKVTQSSRYLVKRTGEKVFLECVQDMDHENMFWYRQDPGLGLRLIYFSYDVKMKEKGDIPEGYSVSREKKERFSLILESASTNQTSMYLCASSAIALAGDTGELFFGEGSRLTVL.

This CDR3 is CASSTRGNTIYF. In nucleotides, the CDR3 is TGTGCCAGCAGCACCAGAGGAAACACCATATATTTT. The V call is TRBV5-6, the J call TRBJ1-3; no clear D. Per germline, CDR1 SGHDT and CDR2 YYEEEE. The V and J ends lost 4 bases and 4 bases respectively, with 6 bases between them. The CDR3 length is 12 residues.

V gene TRBV5-4 combines with J gene TRBJ2-1; 7 bases match TRBD2. With 4 bases clipped from V and 6 bases from J, the junction kept 10 bases outside the gene matches. This CDR3 spans 15 amino acids. Germline V gene sequence: CDR1 SGHNT, CDR2 YYREEE (reference sequence). CDR3 coding DNA: TGTGCCAGCAGCCTACTGATCGGGACTATCAATGAGCAGTTCTTC. Amino acids: CASSLLIGTINEQFF. Complete variable domain (other parts from reference TRBV5-4 and TRBJ2-1): ETGVTQSPTHLIKTRGQQVTLRCSSQSGHNTVSWYQQALGQGPQFIFQYYREEENGRGNFPPRFSGLQFPNYSSELNVNALELDDSALYLCASSLLIGTINEQFFGPGTRLTVL.

J is TRBJ2-1 and V is TRBV28, with TRBD2 matching 8 bases. Germline-derived CDR1 and CDR2 are MDHEN and SYDVKM. V dropped 6 bases and J dropped 9; count of bases not matched to a gene: 16. The CDR3 extends over 16 amino acids. CDR3 sequence (DNA): TGTGCCAGCAGCTCCCCGGGCGCGGGAGGTAGAGTTGAGCAGTTCTTC. This sequence encodes CASSSPGAGGRVEQFF.

A single count supports this clone. The CDR3 loop reads CASSPLRAYGYTF. For the CDR3, the DNA is TGTGCCAGCAGCCCCCTCAGGGCTTATGGCTACACCTTC. The chain is built from TRBV28 and TRBJ1-2; D may be TRBD1 (5 bases). The ends were cut back, 6 bases at V and 5 bases at J, with 13 bases in the middle. The germline CDR1 and CDR2 sequences are MDHEN and SYDVKM. This CDR3 spans 13 amino acids.

The chain employs TRBV19 and TRBJ1-5; 8 bases are a match to TRBD1. The V segment lost 4 bases and the J segment 7 bases; nucleotides outside the gene matches: 0. The length of the CDR3 is 12 residues. Germline values: CDR1 LNHDA, CDR2 SQIVND (reference sequence). Written as DNA, the CDR3 is TGTGCCAGTAGTAACAGGGGGCAGCCCCAGCATTTT. This gives the protein CASSNRGQPQHF.

This chain joins TRBV7-2 and TRBJ2-5; 8 bases line up with TRBD2. Looked up from germline, CDR1 is SGHTA and CDR2 is FQGNSA. The CDR3 totals 15 residues. The trim removed 1 base at V and 5 bases at J, leaving 6 bases unmatched. CDR3 nucleotides: TGTGCCAGCAGCTTAGGGCGGGAGGTCTGGGAGACCCAGTACTTC. As protein: CASSLGREVWETQYF.

The rearrangement uses TRBV28 and TRBJ1-2, with 7 bases that match TRBD1. Germline-derived CDR1 and CDR2 are MDHEN and SYDVKM. V gave up 1 base and J gave up 4 bases; unmatched junction bases: 15. CDR3 length: 18 amino acids. The CDR3 protein is CASSLFKGAGASPYGYTF. For the CDR3, the DNA is TGTGCCAGCAGTTTATTTAAGGGGGCAGGGGCTAGCCCCTATGGCTACACCTTC.

The V gene is TRBV9, the J gene TRBJ2-7; D may match TRBD1 or TRBD2 (6 bases each). The CDR3 is made up of 16 amino acids. Germline CDR1 is SGDLS and CDR2 is YYNGEE. Trimming pared 0 bases from V and 6 bases from J, leaving 19 bases between. The CDR3 region is CASSVGGTTQMGEQYF. The DNA of the CDR3 is TGTGCCAGCAGCGTAGGCGGGACAACGCAGATGGGCGAGCAGTACTTC.

The V gene is TRBV10-1, the J gene TRBJ2-3, with 11 bases that match TRBD2. Germline trimming cut 5 bases from V and 2 bases from J; bases unmatched to any gene: 12. CDR3 length: 18 residues. The germline CDR1 and CDR2 sequences are WNHNN and SYGVQD (reference sequence). CDR3 region: CASSHRITGLADTDTQYF. In DNA, the CDR3 is TGCGCCAGCAGTCACCGGATAACGGGACTAGCGGACACAGATACGCAGTATTTT.

On this clone itself: The germline gene is not matched at one end of the junction; a read error may be the cause. CDR3 region: CASSLSPDTGAFF. CDR3 sequence (DNA): TGTGCCAGCAGTTTAAGTCCGGACACTGGAGCTTTCTTT. V gene TRBV27 combines with J gene TRBJ1-1, with D perhaps matching TRBD1 (5 bases). The germline V gene has CDR1 MNHEY and CDR2 SMNVEV (reference sequence). This CDR3 is built from 13 residues.